This T cell receptor (beta chain) originates from a study of T cell responses to AZD1222 COVID-19 vaccine. Study results and limitations: Donors were chiefly white British, with a greater number of females, and clonal diversity was perhaps underestimated. Unmutated regions of variants are reportedly targeted by nearly half of spike-specific TCRs. Only a handful of people who got AZD1222 tested seropositive at baseline. With two AZD1222 doses given, Spike-specific TCR breadth and depth both rose.

The protocol was immunoSEQ multiplex PCR, while the TCRdb copy is restricted to in-frame clones and leaves out a portion. The sample holds approximately 190,000 clones, approximately 91% seen once. The germline V gene encodes CDR1 MDHEN and CDR2 SYDVKM. This CDR3 spans 18 amino acids. The trim removed 2 bases at V and 4 bases at J, leaving 14 bases unmatched. As concerns this clone: What it binds is unknown.

This chain joins TRBV28 and TRBJ1-1, with TRBD1 identical over 9 bases. The sample was peripheral blood, taken on day 0 of AZD1222 vaccination. The sequence came from an adult in good health. The CDR3 here is CASSLIWGQGSGGTEAFF. The DNA for the CDR3 is TGTGCCAGCAGTTTAATTTGGGGACAGGGCTCAGGGGGCACTGAAGCTTTCTTT.